This TCR beta chain was profiled in a study of blood T cell repertoires in COVID-19. Overall study context: Nucleic acid was either cDNA or gDNA, and it came from T cells, B-cell-depleted T cells, or PBMCs.

As handled by the study authors: Researchers report that nucleated cell counts were estimated from reference gene primer amplification. The repertoire was sequenced with immunoSEQ multiplex PCR; TCRdb's copy has only in-frame clones and lacks some. The V and J calls and clone size are taken from that table; D and trimming were inferred from the DNA. The sample includes 120,000 to 150,000 clones, 75% to 90% seen only once; the top ten take less than 45%. This CDR3 is built from 16 residues. From germline, CDR1 is SGHNT and CDR2 YYREEE (reference sequence). V gave up 1 base and J gave up 3 bases; unmatched junction bases: 6.

This receptor was obtained from a man between 45 and 60 years old who had recovered from COVID-19. Sample: peripheral blood. The chain has TRBV5-4 and TRBJ2-3; TRBD1 agrees at 9 bases. CDR3 nucleotides: TGTGCCAGCAGCTTGAACAGGGGGCTCGGGACAGATACGCAGTATTTT. Amino acid sequence: CASSLNRGLGTDTQYF. Full variable domain (rest looked up from reference TRBV5-4 and TRBJ2-3): ETGVTQSPTHLIKTRGQQVTLRCSSQSGHNTVSWYQQALGQGPQFIFQYYREEENGRGNFPPRFSGLQFPNYSSELNVNALELDDSALYLCASSLNRGLGTDTQYFGPGTRLTVL.